The next 28 T cell receptor beta chains were all read from a single sample in a study of vaccination effects on CD4 cells after COVID-19. Following 10 days of culture, CD4+ T cells were isolated. TCRdb keeps only in-frame clones here, not all; method: immunoSEQ multiplex PCR. The table has 40,000 to 60,000 clones, around 70% seen once; the top ten hold roughly 8.8%. Their target antigens are unknown. The sample in question was CD4+ T cells from PBMCs cultured without peptide, obtained before COVID-19 vaccination. All receptors come from a human donor who had a prior SARS-CoV-2 infection.

This clone was seen once. The chain employs TRBV5-4 and TRBJ1-1; D not certain. CDR1 and CDR2 (germline): SGHNT, YYREEE (reference sequence). Trimming took off 0 bases at V and 8 bases at J, with 14 bases between the two ends. The CDR3 sequence is 14 residues long. The CDR3 DNA reads TGTGCCAGCAGCTTGGAGGTCCTTCAAGGGGAAGCTTTCTTT. This encodes CASSLEVLQGEAFF.

This clone has a handful of counts. J is TRBJ2-7 and V is TRBV24-1; D might be TRBD1 (6 bases). The CDR3 spans 14 residues. V shed 2 bases and J shed 5 bases, with 12 bases lying between them. Germline V lookup: CDR1 KGHDR, CDR2 SFDVKD. Written as DNA, the CDR3 is TGTGCCACCAGTGATTCGCAAAAGGGGGACGAGCAGTACTTC. Its translation is CATSDSQKGDEQYF.

The chain carries TRBV7-9 and TRBJ2-7, with D perhaps TRBD2 (5 bases). The V and J ends lost 5 bases and 3 bases respectively, with 8 bases between them. The CDR3 extends over 12 amino acids. Looked up from germline, CDR1 is SEHNR and CDR2 is FQNEAQ (reference sequence). The CDR3 is CASSRGLYEQYF. DNA for the CDR3: TGTGCCAGCAGCCGTGGACTCTACGAGCAGTACTTC.

V usage is TRBV30 and J usage is TRBJ1-1; maybe TRBD1 (6 bases). The germline V gene encodes CDR1 GTSNPN and CDR2 SVGIG (reference sequence). CDR3 size: 14 residues. Trimming stripped 4 bases from V and 3 bases from J, with 15 bases between. CDR3 in amino acids: CAWIANRDDTEAFF. The CDR3 nucleotides read TGTGCCTGGATCGCCAACAGGGATGACACTGAAGCTTTCTTT.

The rearrangement links TRBV10-3 to TRBJ1-6; maybe TRBD1 (6 bases). Per the germline V gene, CDR1 is ENHRY and CDR2 is SYGVKD. V was shortened by 6 bases and J by 5 bases, with 14 bases between the two germline ends. The length of the CDR3 is 15 residues. The CDR3 coding sequence is TGTGCCATCAGGGACACCGGGACAAATAATTCACCCCTCCACTTT. Translated, it gives CAIRDTGTNNSPLHF.

The V call is TRBV18, the J call TRBJ2-2; 12 bases map to TRBD2. Germline V gives CDR1 KGHSH, CDR2 LQKENI. This CDR3 has 16 residues. J lost 7 bases, V lost 4 bases, and 7 bases had no gene match. The CDR3 bases are TGTGCCAGCTCACGCCGACTAGCGGGAGAAAACGGGGAGCTGTTTTTT. This translates into CASSRRLAGENGELFF. The entire variable domain, with the rest obtained from reference TRBV18 and TRBJ2-2, is as follows: NAGVMQNPRHLVRRRGQEARLRCSPMKGHSHVYWYRQLPEEGLKFMVYLQKENIIDESGMPKERFSAEFPKEGPSILRIQQVVRGDSAAYFCASSRRLAGENGELFFGEGSRLTVL.

V gene TRBV19 combines with J gene TRBJ2-5; D might be TRBD2 (7 bases). Germline CDR1 and CDR2: LNHDA and SQIVND (reference sequence). Trimming shortened V by 5 bases and J by 4 bases, and 20 bases separated the two germline ends. This CDR3 spans 16 amino acids. The chain's CDR3 is CASSPRGGGWGETQYF. DNA of the CDR3: TGTGCCAGTAGTCCCCGGGGAGGGGGGTGGGGAGAGACCCAGTACTTC. The whole variable domain, filled in from reference TRBV19 and TRBJ2-5, reads DGGITQSPKYLFRKEGQNVTLSCEQNLNHDAMYWYRQDPGQGLRLIYYSQIVNDFQKGDIAEGYSVSREKKESFPLTVTSAQKNPTAFYLCASSPRGGGWGETQYFGPGTRLLVL.

V gene TRBV12-5 combines with J gene TRBJ2-2; 8 positions agree with TRBD2. The CDR3 spans 17 residues. The germline V gene has CDR1 LGHNT and CDR2 FRNRAP. Trimming removed 7 bases from V and 0 bases from J; junction bases left unmatched: 10. This CDR3 reads CASVPAIAGSNTGELFF. The CDR3 coding sequence is TGTGCTAGTGTCCCTGCTATAGCGGGATCGAACACCGGGGAGCTGTTTTTT. The full variable domain, completed using reference TRBV12-5 and TRBJ2-2, is DARVTQTPRHKVTEMGQEVTMRCQPILGHNTVFWYRQTMMQGLELLAYFRNRAPLDDSGMPKDRFSAEMPDATLATLKIQPSEPRDSAVYFCASVPAIAGSNTGELFFGEGSRLTVL.

The rearrangement joins TRBV5-6 to TRBJ1-5; D remains unclear. V dropped 4 bases and J dropped 1 base, with 3 bases sitting between them. The CDR3 consists of 12 residues. The germline V gene encodes CDR1 SGHDT and CDR2 YYEEEE. CDR3 sequence (DNA): TGTGCCAGCAGCCTAAGCAATCAGCCCCAGCATTTT. It specifies CASSLSNQPQHF.

The V gene is TRBV12-5, the J gene TRBJ1-4, with D possibly matching TRBD1 (6 bases). The V gene's germline CDR1 is LGHNT and CDR2 FRNRAP. Trimming stripped 5 bases from V and 7 bases from J, with 11 bases between. The length of the CDR3 is 13 residues. CDR3 amino acids: CASGPGTLEKLFF. DNA for the CDR3: TGTGCTAGTGGTCCCGGGACACTTGAAAAACTGTTTTTT.

The gene calls are TRBV9 and TRBJ1-3; 7 positions match TRBD1. The ends lost 7 bases at V and 2 bases at J; junction bases unmatched: 6. This CDR3 region has 14 residues. The germline CDR1 and CDR2 sequences are SGDLS and YYNGEE. DNA of the CDR3: TGTGCCAGCGGAGACAGGGCCGCTGGAAACACCATATATTTT. Amino acids: CASGDRAAGNTIYF. Variable domain in full (rest from reference TRBV9 and TRBJ1-3): DSGVTQTPKHLITATGQRVTLRCSPRSGDLSVYWYQQSLDQGLQFLIQYYNGEERAKGNILERFSAQQFPDLHSELNLSSLELGDSALYFCASGDRAAGNTIYFGEGSWLTVV.

This clone was recorded once. The chain links TRBV9 to TRBJ2-2; possible D gene TRBD1, 6 bases. The CDR3 length is 16 residues. CDR1 and CDR2 (germline): SGDLS, YYNGEE. V was pared by 1 base and J by 1 base, with 11 bases between. In DNA, the CDR3 is TGTGCCAGCAGCGTAATGGGGGCATTGAACACCGGGGAGCTGTTTTTT. Translated: CASSVMGALNTGELFF.

The V gene is TRBV18, the J gene TRBJ2-5; 8 bases are a match to TRBD2. The CDR3 has 14 residues. V was clipped by 4 bases and J by 4 bases; unmatched bases: 5. Germline CDR1 reads KGHSH; CDR2 reads LQKENI. CDR3 amino acids: CASSRGLASETQYF. The CDR3 nucleotides are TGTGCCAGCTCACGCGGACTAGCCTCAGAGACCCAGTACTTC.

The chain carries TRBV2 and TRBJ1-2, with TRBD1 as a possible D gene (5 bases). The CDR3 totals 14 residues. V was clipped by 8 bases and J by 7 bases, with 20 bases between them. Germline V gene lookup returns CDR1 SNHLY and CDR2 FYNNEI. The CDR3 DNA is TGTGCCAGCGCCGGGGGGTATCGTTCTTCTGGCTACACCTTC. Residues: CASAGGYRSSGYTF.

The chain is built from TRBV6-5 and TRBJ2-7; 8 bases fit TRBD2. V shed 2 bases, J shed 0 bases, and the junction held 6 bases outside the gene matches. The CDR3 loop spans 16 amino acids. Germline lookup yields CDR1 MNHEY and CDR2 SVGAGI. CDR3 amino acids: CASSYRSGGSSYEQYF. The CDR3, as DNA: TGTGCCAGCAGTTACCGAAGCGGGGGAAGCTCCTACGAGCAGTACTTC.

The DNA for the CDR3 is TGCGCCAGCAGCTCTAACTACAATGAGCAGTTCTTC. Protein product: CASSSNYNEQFF. The chain employs TRBV5-1 and TRBJ2-1; D remains ambiguous. The CDR3 is made up of 12 amino acids. The ends were cut back, 3 bases at V and 3 bases at J, with 4 bases in the middle. Germline V gene sequence: CDR1 SGHRS, CDR2 YFSETQ.

The J gene is TRBJ1-2, the V gene TRBV11-3; D possibly corresponds to TRBD1 (6 bases). Germline CDR1 reads SGHNT; CDR2 reads YENEEA. CDR3 length equals 15 residues. Deletions cut 1 base from V and 8 bases from J, with 17 bases between. In DNA form, the CDR3 reads TGTGCCAGCAGCTTAGGACAGGTCCTTTTGAACGGCTACACCTTC. Translating it yields CASSLGQVLLNGYTF.

V gene TRBV2 combines with J gene TRBJ2-5; the match to TRBD2 covers 14 bases. J was trimmed by 4 bases and V by 4 bases; bases with no gene match: 8. The CDR3 sequence is 17 residues long. The germline V gene encodes CDR1 SNHLY and CDR2 FYNNEI. The CDR3 protein is CASSVGTSGGGGETQYF. The CDR3 DNA reads TGTGCCAGCAGTGTGGGGACTAGCGGGGGCGGAGGAGAGACCCAGTACTTC.

This sequence joins TRBV7-2 and TRBJ1-4; 7 nucleotides match TRBD1. CDR3 length: 14 residues. With V trimmed by 5 bases and J by 6 bases, 6 bases remained unmatched. CDR1 and CDR2 (germline): SGHTA, FQGNSA. The CDR3 loop reads CASSLQGVDEKLFF. CDR3 coding DNA: TGTGCCAGCAGCCTTCAGGGGGTGGATGAAAAACTGTTTTTT.

The CDR3 spells CASRVTSGGYNEQFF. The CDR3 DNA sequence: TGTGCCAGCAGAGTGACTAGCGGGGGTTACAATGAGCAGTTCTTC. The chain recombines TRBV2 with TRBJ2-1; 12 positions agree with TRBD2. The CDR3 loop spans 15 amino acids. Germline V gives CDR1 SNHLY, CDR2 FYNNEI. With 6 bases clipped from V and 4 bases from J, the junction kept 4 bases outside the gene matches.

J is TRBJ1-1 and V is TRBV11-3; 9 bases map to TRBD1. Germline V CDR1 and CDR2: SGHNT, YENEEA. The V and J ends lost 5 bases and 1 base, in that order; junction bases with no gene match: 5. CDR3 size: 15 residues. The CDR3, as DNA: TGTGCCAGCAGCCCGGGACAGGGAAGGAACACTGAAGCTTTCTTT. Protein: CASSPGQGRNTEAFF.

This rearrangement joins TRBV4-1 to TRBJ2-2; TRBD1 or TRBD2 may be the D gene (5 bases each). Germline CDR1 and CDR2: MGHRA and YSYEKL. The ends were cut back, 2 bases at V and 3 bases at J, with 10 bases in the middle. The CDR3 is 15 amino acids. For the CDR3, the DNA is TGCGCCAGCAGCCAACGGGACGTCGACACCGGGGAGCTGTTTTTT. Translation gives CASSQRDVDTGELFF.

The chain is built from TRBV7-3 and TRBJ2-2; D remains unclear. Germline-derived CDR1 and CDR2 are SGHTA and FQGTGA. The CDR3 runs 13 residues. Deletions cut 4 bases from V and 6 bases from J, with 9 bases between. CDR3 protein: CASSSPPPGELFF. In DNA, the CDR3 is TGTGCCAGCAGCTCGCCCCCACCCGGGGAGCTGTTTTTT.

This sequence joins TRBV24-1 and TRBJ1-2; 7 bases agree with TRBD1. The V gene's germline CDR1 is KGHDR and CDR2 SFDVKD. This CDR3 has 15 amino acids. The V segment lost 0 bases and the J segment 6 bases; nucleotides outside the gene matches: 6. CDR3 nucleotides: TGTGCCACCAGTGATTTGAGACAGGGTCGCGATGGCTACACCTTC. Its translation is CATSDLRQGRDGYTF.

The rearrangement uses TRBV25-1 and TRBJ2-1; the D gene is possibly TRBD2 (5 bases). From germline, CDR1 is MGHDK and CDR2 SYGVNS. The CDR3 contains 16 residues. Trimming stripped 6 bases from V and 3 bases from J, with 18 bases between. The CDR3 coding sequence is TGTGCCAGCAGGAACACGGGGAGCAGTTACTACAATGAGCAGTTCTTC. Translating gives CASRNTGSSYYNEQFF.

The rearrangement uses TRBV10-3 and TRBJ2-3, with 10 bases matching TRBD2. Germline V lookup: CDR1 ENHRY, CDR2 SYGVKD. With 7 bases clipped from V and 4 bases from J, the junction kept 8 bases outside the gene matches. This CDR3 has 15 amino acids. CDR3 nucleotide sequence: TGTGCCATCAAAAAAGCGGGAGGGCCTGCAGATACGCAGTATTTT. This codes for CAIKKAGGPADTQYF.

This clone was counted between two and nine times. The chain employs TRBV11-2 and TRBJ2-7; 13 bases agree with TRBD2. CDR1 SGHAT and CDR2 FQNNGV come from the germline V gene. The CDR3 runs to 15 residues. V lost 5 bases, J lost 4 bases, and 5 bases stayed unmatched. CDR3: CASSLRLAGGYEQYF. DNA for the CDR3: TGTGCCAGCAGCCTTCGACTAGCGGGGGGATACGAGCAGTACTTC.

The CDR3 spells CASVETDHYNSPLHF. CDR3 DNA sequence: TGTGCCAGCGTAGAGACAGACCATTATAATTCACCCCTCCACTTT. The chain links TRBV2 to TRBJ1-6; D is possibly TRBD1 (5 bases). This CDR3 comprises 15 residues. Trimming left V 8 bases short and J 4 bases short, with 15 bases between. Germline CDR1 is SNHLY and CDR2 is FYNNEI. The complete variable domain, with remaining parts taken from reference TRBV2 and TRBJ1-6, reads EPEVTQTPSHQVTQMGQEVILRCVPISNHLYFYWYRQILGQKVEFLVSFYNNEISEKSEIFDDQFSVERPDGSNFTLKIRSTKLEDSAMYFCASVETDHYNSPLHFGNGTRLTVT.